This T cell receptor beta chain was observed in a study of OX40 agonist ivuxolimab in advanced cancers. Study-wide results and caveats: The average count of expanded clones was higher among CD8+ T cells than among CD4+.

Autoimmune disease history or systemic immunosuppression meant exclusion. About this clone itself: Its target is unknown.

Here immunoSEQ multiplex PCR was the method, and the copy in TCRdb shows in-frame clones only, minus some. The sample lists 54,000 or so clones; under 90% were seen once. This sample comprised CD4+ or CD8+ T cells sorted from blood, obtained in a trial of the OX40 agonist ivuxolimab. This sequence originates from an adult with an advanced solid tumor such as melanoma, head and neck, liver or kidney cancer.

For the CDR3, the DNA is TGTGCCAGCAGCTTGGCGGGAGGGGGGACAGATACGCAGTATTTT. Encoded protein: CASSLAGGGTDTQYF. The chain combines TRBV5-6 with TRBJ2-3, with 8 bases lining up with TRBD2. Trimming took 0 bases from V and 3 from J; bases not matched to a gene: 3. The germline V gene has CDR1 SGHDT and CDR2 YYEEEE. The CDR3 contains 15 residues.